One sample yielded the 17 T cell receptor beta chains listed below, sequenced in a study of cytomegalovirus exposure and HLA in healthy donors. The primer mix had 60 Vbeta and 13 Jbeta primers. Clones were read by immunoSEQ multiplex PCR, and TCRdb kept only the in-frame ones, dropping some. The sample holds under 150,000 clones, approximately 80% seen once. Sequenced material: PBMCs. Every receptor here comes from a young man in good health and CMV-seronegative.

The CDR3 sequence: CASSFGTYRDREGEKLFF. DNA for the CDR3: TGTGCCAGCAGCTTCGGAACTTACCGGGACAGAGAAGGGGAAAAACTGTTTTTT. V gene TRBV5-8 combines with J gene TRBJ1-4; 7 nucleotides align to TRBD1. Germline V CDR1 and CDR2: SGHTS, YDEGEE. This CDR3 is 18 amino acids long. The J segment lost 8 bases and the V segment lost 2 bases, leaving 18 bases of the junction unmatched.

This rearrangement joins TRBV27 to TRBJ2-7; D is ambiguous. The V end was cut by 3 bases, the J end by 4 bases, with 28 bases between. The CDR3 is 19 amino acids. The germline V gene encodes CDR1 MNHEY and CDR2 SMNVEV (reference sequence). The DNA for the CDR3 is TGTGCCAGCAGTTTTATGGCCGATCGGGTGCCGCGCCGGATTTACGAGCAGTACTTC. As protein: CASSFMADRVPRRIYEQYF.

The V call is TRBV7-6, the J call TRBJ2-1, with 7 bases identical to TRBD2. The CDR3 runs 14 residues. Germline CDR1 and CDR2: SGHVS and FNYEAQ. Trimming removed 5 bases from V and 7 bases from J; junction bases left unmatched: 8. The CDR3 DNA is TGTGCCAGCAGCCCAGCGCGGGAGTCGAATGAGCAGTTCTTC. It codes for CASSPARESNEQFF. The full variable domain, completed using reference TRBV7-6 and TRBJ2-1, is GAGVSQSPRYKVTKRGQDVALRCDPISGHVSLYWYRQALGQGPEFLTYFNYEAQQDKSGLPNDRFSAERPEGSISTLTIQRTEQRDSAMYRCASSPARESNEQFFGPGTRLTVL.

This clone was seen just once. V is TRBV28 and J is TRBJ1-5; D may be TRBD1 (6 bases). Germline CDR1 is MDHEN and CDR2 is SYDVKM. The germline V and J ends were trimmed by 6 bases and 3 bases, with 12 bases remaining between them. The length of the CDR3 is 14 residues. The CDR3 loop is CASRPTGYNQPQHF. CDR3 sequence (DNA): TGTGCCAGCAGGCCAACAGGGTACAATCAGCCCCAGCATTTT.

The CDR3 DNA reads as TGTGCCAGCAGCGAGGCAGGGAGGGACGGCTATGGCTACACCTTC. It encodes CASSEAGRDGYGYTF. The chain links TRBV9 to TRBJ1-2; a weak D match, TRBD1 (5 bases). Germline values: CDR1 SGDLS, CDR2 YYNGEE. The ends were cut back, 3 bases at V and 4 bases at J, with 16 bases in the middle. This CDR3 comprises 15 residues.

V usage is TRBV7-6 and J usage is TRBJ2-3; 12 nucleotides line up with TRBD2. CDR1 is SGHVS, CDR2 FNYEAQ, per germline. With 2 bases clipped from V and 2 bases from J, the junction kept 11 bases outside the gene matches. The CDR3 length is 19 residues. In DNA form, the CDR3 reads TGTGCCAGCAGCTTAAGGCTAGCGGGAGGGCCAATTTCCACAGATACGCAGTATTTT. It yields the protein CASSLRLAGGPISTDTQYF.

The chain recombines TRBV6-6 with TRBJ1-2; D gene uncertain. CDR1 is MNHNY and CDR2 is SVGAGI in the germline V gene (reference sequence). Trimming left V 6 bases short and J 2 bases short, with 13 bases between. CDR3 length: 14 residues. The CDR3 DNA reads TGTGCCAGCAGCCGCAGATCGGGGAACTATGGCTACACCTTC. Encoded protein: CASSRRSGNYGYTF.

This clone appeared once. The V and J genes are TRBV7-8 and TRBJ1-4; the D gene is possibly TRBD1 (6 bases). The CDR3 has 17 amino acids. Germline CDR1 reads SGHVS; CDR2 reads FQNEAQ. The V end was cut by 6 bases, the J end by 3 bases, with 20 bases between. In DNA form, the CDR3 reads TGTGCCAGCAGATTTAGCAGGGGCCGGGAAGCTAATGAAAAACTGTTTTTT. Its protein product is CASRFSRGREANEKLFF.

This clone showed up just once. The chain uses TRBV27 and TRBJ2-3, with 13 nucleotides matching TRBD2. The CDR3 runs 13 residues. V shed 8 bases, J shed 14 bases, and the junction held 10 bases outside the gene matches. Germline V CDR1 and CDR2: MNHEY, SMNVEV (reference sequence). CDR3 residues: CASRPGLAGEAYF. CDR3 sequence (DNA): TGTGCCAGCCGCCCCGGACTAGCGGGAGAAGCGTATTTT.

This chain joins TRBV7-2 and TRBJ1-4; D remains ambiguous. V lost 2 bases and J 0 bases, leaving 10 bases between the germline ends. Germline loops: CDR1 SGHTA, CDR2 FQGNSA. The CDR3 sequence is 16 residues long. The CDR3, as DNA: TGTGCCAGCAGCTTAAGTCCGGGTGCAACTAATGAAAAACTGTTTTTT. Its translation: CASSLSPGATNEKLFF.

The chain employs TRBV10-3 and TRBJ1-4, with 11 bases identical to TRBD1. Germline V lookup: CDR1 ENHRY, CDR2 SYGVKD. The CDR3 loop spans 16 amino acids. V shed 2 bases and J 3 bases; nucleotides not matched to a gene: 2. DNA for the CDR3: TGTGCCATCAGTGAGGGACAGGGGGCGTCTAATGAAAAACTGTTTTTT. Encoded protein: CAISEGQGASNEKLFF.

In DNA form, the CDR3 reads TGTGCCAGCTCTCGAGACATGAACACTGAAGCTTTCTTT. Its protein is CASSRDMNTEAFF. The chain recombines TRBV18 with TRBJ1-1, with D unresolved. V lost 6 bases and J lost 0, with 8 bases in between. Germline loops: CDR1 KGHSH, CDR2 LQKENI. The CDR3 totals 13 residues.

This clone came up a few times. The chain carries TRBV7-9 and TRBJ2-7; a possible D gene is TRBD2 (7 bases). Germline values: CDR1 SEHNR, CDR2 FQNEAQ (reference sequence). V lost 4 bases and J 1 base, leaving 14 bases between the germline ends. CDR3 length equals 15 residues. Written as DNA, the CDR3 is TGTGCCAGCAGCTCGGGCGGGGGCGCTTCCTACGAGCAGTACTTC. This translates into CASSSGGGASYEQYF.

The chain recombines TRBV19 with TRBJ2-1; 9 bases are a match to TRBD2. The V segment lost 0 bases and the J segment 6 bases; nucleotides outside the gene matches: 9. Germline loops: CDR1 LNHDA, CDR2 SQIVND (reference sequence). This CDR3 contains 17 residues. The CDR3 protein is CASSIEQGLAGSNEQFF. CDR3 bases: TGTGCCAGTAGTATAGAGCAGGGCCTAGCGGGGAGCAATGAGCAGTTCTTC.

This rearrangement joins TRBV7-8 to TRBJ2-7, with 8 bases identical to TRBD2. Trimming at V came to 5 bases and at J to 3 bases, leaving 6 bases not matched to a gene. The CDR3 contains 14 residues. Germline V gene sequence: CDR1 SGHVS, CDR2 FQNEAQ. The CDR3 reads CASSQTGLGYEQYF. The CDR3, as DNA: TGTGCCAGCAGCCAAACGGGACTAGGCTACGAGCAGTACTTC.

This rearrangement joins TRBV2 to TRBJ1-5, with 7 positions matching TRBD1. The CDR3 length is 11 residues. CDR1 and CDR2 (germline): SNHLY, FYNNEI. J was trimmed by 14 bases and V by 6 bases; bases with no gene match: 7. This chain's CDR3 is CASSRDRRKHF. CDR3 DNA: TGTGCCAGCAGCCGGGACAGACGGAAGCATTTT.

The V call is TRBV19, the J call TRBJ1-4, with a weak D call TRBD1 (5 bases). The germline V gene encodes CDR1 LNHDA and CDR2 SQIVND (reference sequence). Trimming left V 1 base short and J 7 bases short, with 16 bases between. CDR3 size: 16 residues. The CDR3 DNA is TGTGCCAGTAGTATAGGTCCCGGGGGATCGGGTGAAAAACTGTTTTTT. Protein: CASSIGPGGSGEKLFF.